This TCR beta chain was obtained from a study of cytomegalovirus exposure and HLA in healthy donors (TCRdb year 2017). Describing the broader study: According to an earlier analysis of several hundred of the donors, roughly 180 million T cells yielded roughly 100 million unique TCR beta sequences and approximately 300 Gb of sequence data. About 330 gigabases of sequencing data and roughly 81 million unique TCR sequences made up an early release that covered several hundred HLA-typed donors. The study used immunosequencing to profile the T cell repertoires of approximately 690 subjects and linked those repertoires to cytomegalovirus serostatus. The genetic ancestry cluster associated with self-reported Caucasian donors included 80% to 90% of the 350 to 500 genotyped donors. All discovery cohort repertoires had been generated using a single sequencing platform. The aim of the study was to test whether cataloging public T cell receptors could identify signatures of past pathogen exposure. Along with the approximately 700-subject first cohort, a separate validation cohort of approximately 110 different subjects was used. Typing coverage varied by locus: roughly 629-640 donors for A, B, C, DRB1 and DQB1; approximately 520 for DQA1; 600 to 610 for DPA1; roughly 450 for DPB1. A later analysis re-examined previously published TCR beta repertoires from roughly 720 donors and added high-resolution HLA genotyping to investigate patterns of TCR occurrence. Among around 400 genotyped donors of the cohort, an average of approximately 230,000 unique TCR beta nucleotide sequences were sequenced per donor, roughly 18% of them non-productive. Donor age, sex, ethnicity and CMV serostatus were compiled alongside the repertoire data. To decide whether each TCR beta V gene segment behaved as functional or pseudogenic, an earlier analysis of some 600 of the donors relied on high-throughput TCR beta sequencing. In the later analysis, no new phenotypic data were used to find candidate immune exposures; instead, reliance was placed on TCR beta sequences and their occurrence across donors. Because of strong linkage in the cohort, roughly five DR-DQ haplotypes were treated as single units for association and clustering. Genome-wide SNP genotypes for about 60% of the roughly 670 donors were used in a later genetic analysis, which treated that subset as a discovery cohort. HLA typing covered class I and class II loci at four-digit resolution. To predict cytomegalovirus infection status, the study brought together high-throughput TCR immunosequencing, statistical association of individual TCRs with disease status, and machine learning. Overall study results and their limits: Because the 87-base-pair reads could not distinguish some IMGT-functional V segments, including TRBV6-2 and TRBV6-3, those segments were excluded. In an earlier analysis of more than 500 of the donors, most TCR beta V segments appeared in productive rearrangements about 87% or about 30% of the time, broadly matching IMGT annotations. Across donors, most TCR sequences were observed very rarely, whereas some public TCRs were present in many individuals. According to a later analysis, parvovirus B19, influenza, CMV and Epstein-Barr virus appeared linked to several top co-occurrence clusters. A further reported finding was that TCR beta sequences accurately predicted the HLA-A and HLA-B alleles for most subjects in the first cohort. In a later analysis, HLA-associated TCR beta chains showed more clonal expansion and lower generation probabilities than non-associated chains that were equally common. At a false discovery rate of 0.05, a later analysis linked fewer than 20,000 TCR beta sequences to specific HLA alleles. A few of the identified cytomegalovirus-associated TCR beta chains were confirmed in vitro to be specific for cytomegalovirus antigens. Because counts were too low, some 16 rarely observed V segments, including chromosome 9 orphons, were excluded from the earlier analysis of 587 of the donors. In a later genetic analysis, fewer N-insertions in productive TCRs were reported among donors in an Asian-associated ancestry cluster than the approximately 670-donor mean. A later analysis found that most CMV-associated TCR beta chains appeared HLA-restricted, with HLA associations seemingly driven largely by CMV exposure. The sequencing pipeline was judged likely to have produced a cluster of highly shared sequence variants as a technical artifact. In both the original and validation cohorts, the classifier was reported to diagnose cytomegalovirus status with high specificity and sensitivity. Correlated functional status among segregating V segments might reflect linkage disequilibrium, but an unknown experimental factor could not be ruled out. Immune exposure information for the cohort was limited to CMV serostatus. According to the authors, the approach could potentially be generalized to other disease states and immunological phenotypes. In a later genetic analysis, a missense DCLRE1C variant was associated with V-gene and J-gene trimming of TCR beta chains, and the association was replicated in an independent cohort. In the study, around 150 TCR beta chains were listed as associated with cytomegalovirus. The presence/absence analyses assumed that sequencing depth was roughly uniform across donors, and that assumption may not be true. Because HLA typing was missing for some donors at each locus, association tests included only the typed subset. This cohort had only TCR beta chains sequenced, and the lack of alpha or paired-chain data limited which features could be detected. Assigning TCR associations to individual alleles was difficult when HLA alleles, especially DR and DQ, strongly co-occurred. In a later analysis, TCR association rates were found to vary across HLA loci, with the most associated TCRs seen for DRB1 alleles and the fewest for HLA-C alleles.

The cohort comprised 670 or so healthy bone marrow donors. At the time of sampling, all cohort members were nominally healthy, though unrecorded immune exposures were likely present. The donor tested CMV seropositive and was one of the 289 seropositive cohort members. Every donor gave a peripheral blood sample, and the peripheral blood mononuclear cells from that sample were used for TCR beta sequencing. Genomic DNA was extracted from the blood cell samples with the Qiagen DNeasy Blood Extraction Kit. The library was produced with the immunoSEQ multiplex PCR assay. For the multiplex PCR, a mixture combining 60 forward primers for TCR Vbeta segments and 13 reverse primers for TCR Jbeta segments was used. Amplification of the CDR3 region of rearranged TCR beta genes was performed with a multiplex PCR assay on genomic DNA. Amplified TCR beta libraries were sequenced as 87-base-pair reads on the Illumina HiSeq System. The authors' analysis ran thus. A later analysis tallied tens of millions of unique TCR beta chains across the 550 to 850 repertoires, and approximately 12 million of those chains were shared by two or more donors. Raw reads were error-corrected and collapsed into unique sequences with a nearest-neighbor algorithm that merged closely related sequences to remove PCR and sequencing errors. V, D and J gene segments were assigned by aligning CDR3 sequences to IMGT reference sequences. Each retained sequence needed at least a six-nucleotide match to both a V gene segment and a J gene segment. A rearrangement counted as productive if the CDR3 had no stop codons and remained in frame with V and J, and every other rearrangement counted as non-productive. Following IMGT convention, CDR3 was defined as the stretch from the second conserved V-encoded cysteine to the conserved J-encoded phenylalanine. The earlier analysis of about 570 of the donors excluded any sequence lacking an unambiguous match to a single V gene segment. In an earlier analysis of about 590 of the donors, a V segment was called functional when productive rearrangements were above 56.7%, and segregating when the standard deviation between donors exceeded 5%. To diagnose cytomegalovirus status from the catalog of TCR beta chain sequences, a statistical classification framework was built. V and J gene assignment, in a later analysis, came from comparing TCR nucleotide sequences with IMGT/GENE-DB human TR gene sequences. The TCRdist pipeline was used in a later analysis to assign CDR3 sequences and most-parsimonious VDJ recombination scenarios. In a later analysis, each TCR beta chain was defined by its CDR3 amino acid sequence together with its V-gene family, and reads lacking a unique V-gene family were excluded. To address suspected cross-contamination and a sequencing artifact, a later analysis removed approximately 590 highly shared, low-generation-probability nucleotide sequences. In a later analysis, a clonal expansion index was calculated for each public chain from normalized within-repertoire ranks of inferred template counts. In a later analysis, generation probabilities were computed with a VDJ recombination model fitted to out-of-frame rearrangements, and the resulting probabilities were checked against IGoR. In a later analysis, TCR-TCR, TCR-HLA and TCR-CMV co-occurrence was scored with hypergeometric tests, and a repertoire-size bias correction was applied to TCR pairs. A later analysis estimated false discovery rates by permuting HLA or CMV assignments 20 times. In a later analysis, co-occurring TCRs were grouped using DBSCAN, with TCRdist sequence similarity added in when clustering inside HLA-allele-positive subsets. Repertoires with fewer than 30,000 or more than 120,000 public chains were left out of co-occurrence clustering, as were a handful of repertoires with anomalous nucleotide sharing. TCRdb took over this immuneACCESS table, retaining in-frame rearrangements with V and J assigned. Such tables are incomplete; in checked studies, under half of the missing clones stem from an unresolved V gene, and the remainder is unexplained. V, J and clone size reflect that table, while D and trimming were determined from the DNA. Present in this sample are 90,000 to 130,000 clones, over 65% of which were seen just once. The top ten hold about an eighth of the sample.

Remarks on this clone: Its antigen has not been determined. No base quality values were provided; no much bigger clone lies one nucleotide off.

Compared with germline, V lacks 4 bases and J lacks 3 bases; bases without a gene match: 9. The CDR3 numbers 15 residues from cysteine through phenylalanine. Left in the record is the CDR3 DNA by itself, 45 bases read in frame from the first base. For CDR1 and CDR2, the germline V gene lists MGHRA and YSYEKL. The V and J segments used are TRBV4-1 and TRBJ2-7, with TRBD1 matching 7 junction bases. Sequencing input: PBMCs. This sequence was found in a man aged 25-45 years in good health and CMV-seropositive. The bases read TGCGCCAGCAGCCGCCCCGGGACAGCGCACTACGAGCAGTACTTC. This is translated as CASSRPGTAHYEQYF.